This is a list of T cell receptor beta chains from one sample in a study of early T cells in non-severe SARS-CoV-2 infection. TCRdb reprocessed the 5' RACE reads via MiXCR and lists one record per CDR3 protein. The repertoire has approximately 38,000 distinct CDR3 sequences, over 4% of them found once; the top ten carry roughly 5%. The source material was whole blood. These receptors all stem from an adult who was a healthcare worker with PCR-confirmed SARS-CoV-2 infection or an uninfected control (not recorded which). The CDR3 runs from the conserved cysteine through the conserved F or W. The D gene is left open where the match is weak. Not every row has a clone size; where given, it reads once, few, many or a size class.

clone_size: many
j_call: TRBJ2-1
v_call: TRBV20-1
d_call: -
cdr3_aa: CSARFERMDEQFF
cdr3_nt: TGCAGTGCTCGATTCGAAAGGATGGATGAGCAGTTCTTC

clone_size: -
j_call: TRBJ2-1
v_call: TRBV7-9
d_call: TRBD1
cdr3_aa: CASSFYGTGQYNEQFF
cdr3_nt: TGTGCCAGCAGCTTCTACGGGACAGGGCAATACAATGAGCAGTTCTTC

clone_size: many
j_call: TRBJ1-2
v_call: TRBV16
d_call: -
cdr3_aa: CASSQAGYTNYGYTF
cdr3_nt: TGTGCCAGCAGCCAAGCGGGGTATACCAACTATGGCTACACCTTC

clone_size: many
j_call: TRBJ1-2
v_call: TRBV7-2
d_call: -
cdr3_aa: CASSLDGIAGYTF
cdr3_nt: TGTGCCAGCAGCTTAGACGGGATTGCGGGCTACACCTTC

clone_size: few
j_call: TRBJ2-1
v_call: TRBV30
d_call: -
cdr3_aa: CAWSLDGEQFF
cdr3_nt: TGTGCCTGGAGTTTAGACGGTGAGCAGTTCTTC

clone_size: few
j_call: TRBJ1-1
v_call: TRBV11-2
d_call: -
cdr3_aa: CASSGVRVMNTEAFF
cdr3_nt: TGTGCCAGCAGCGGGGTAAGGGTAATGAACACTGAAGCTTTCTTT

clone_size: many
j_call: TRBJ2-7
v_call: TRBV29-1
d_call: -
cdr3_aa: CSVVDRLHLHEQYF
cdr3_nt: TGCAGCGTTGTAGACAGGCTGCACCTCCACGAGCAGTACTTC

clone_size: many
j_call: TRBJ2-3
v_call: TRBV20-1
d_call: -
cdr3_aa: CSARDLSTDTQYF
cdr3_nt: TGCAGTGCTAGAGATTTAAGCACAGATACGCAGTATTTT

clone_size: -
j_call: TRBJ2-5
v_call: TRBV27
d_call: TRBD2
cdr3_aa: CASSASGRPQETQYF
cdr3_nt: TGTGCCAGCAGCGCTAGCGGGAGGCCCCAAGAGACCCAGTACTTC

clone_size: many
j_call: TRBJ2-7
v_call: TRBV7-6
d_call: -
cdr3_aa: CASSPGGSSWQYF
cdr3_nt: TGTGCCAGCAGCCCTGGCGGGTCTTCATGGCAGTACTTC

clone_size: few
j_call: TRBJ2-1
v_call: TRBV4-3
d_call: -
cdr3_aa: CASSQGGSSYNEQFF
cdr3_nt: TGCGCCAGCAGCCAAGGAGGGAGCTCCTACAATGAGCAGTTCTTC

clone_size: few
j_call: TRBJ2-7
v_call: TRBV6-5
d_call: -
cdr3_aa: CASRRSRTQTYEQYF
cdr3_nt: TGTGCCAGCAGAAGGAGCCGGACCCAAACCTACGAGCAGTACTTC

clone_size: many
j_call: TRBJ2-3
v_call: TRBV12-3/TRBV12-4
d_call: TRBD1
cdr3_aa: CASSPPGQGARNTQYF
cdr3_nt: TGTGCCAGCAGTCCCCCGGGACAGGGGGCTAGGAATACGCAGTATTTT

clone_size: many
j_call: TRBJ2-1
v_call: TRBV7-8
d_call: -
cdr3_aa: CASSPSVNSYNEQFF
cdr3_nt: TGTGCCAGCAGCCCAAGCGTCAACTCCTACAATGAGCAGTTCTTC

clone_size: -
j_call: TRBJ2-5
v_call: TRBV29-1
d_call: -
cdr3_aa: CSVGERETQYF
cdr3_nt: TGCAGCGTCGGTGAACGAGAGACCCAGTACTTC

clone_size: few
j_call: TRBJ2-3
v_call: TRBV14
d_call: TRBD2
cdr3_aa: CASSHSPGSAGAPDTQYF
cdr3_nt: TGTGCCAGCAGCCATTCGCCGGGATCAGCGGGGGCCCCAGATACGCAGTATTTT

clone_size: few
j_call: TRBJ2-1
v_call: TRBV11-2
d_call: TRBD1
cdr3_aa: CASSRGTGVSLEQFF
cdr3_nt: TGTGCCAGCAGCCGGGGGACAGGGGTAAGCCTTGAGCAGTTCTTC

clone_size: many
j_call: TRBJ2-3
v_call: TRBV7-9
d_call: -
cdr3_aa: CASSFGLAEADTQYF
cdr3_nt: TGTGCCAGCAGCTTCGGGTTAGCGGAAGCAGATACGCAGTATTTT

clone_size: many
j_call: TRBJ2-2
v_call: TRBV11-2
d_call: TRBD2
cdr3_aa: CASAPGGGATGELFF
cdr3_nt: TGTGCCAGCGCCCCGGGGGGGGGCGCTACCGGGGAGCTGTTTTTT

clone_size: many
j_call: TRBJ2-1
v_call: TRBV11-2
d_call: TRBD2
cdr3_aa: CASSPRGGPYNEQFF
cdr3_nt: TGTGCCAGCAGCCCCCGGGGGGGCCCATACAATGAGCAGTTCTTC

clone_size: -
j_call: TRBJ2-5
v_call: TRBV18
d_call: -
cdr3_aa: CASSPSRSEETQYF
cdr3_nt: TGTGCCAGCTCACCATCCCGTTCCGAAGAGACCCAGTACTTC

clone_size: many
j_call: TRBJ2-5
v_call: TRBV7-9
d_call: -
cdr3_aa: CASSGGGTAGETQYF
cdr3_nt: TGTGCCAGCAGCGGAGGAGGGACAGCGGGGGAGACCCAGTACTTC

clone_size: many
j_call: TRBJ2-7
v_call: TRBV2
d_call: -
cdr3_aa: CASKEGAGEQYF
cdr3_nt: TGTGCCAGCAAAGAAGGGGCAGGCGAGCAGTACTTC

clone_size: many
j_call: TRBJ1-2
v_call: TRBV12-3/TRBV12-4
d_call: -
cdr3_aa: CASNPMGAGYGYTF
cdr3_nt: TGTGCCAGCAACCCCATGGGAGCCGGCTATGGCTACACCTTC

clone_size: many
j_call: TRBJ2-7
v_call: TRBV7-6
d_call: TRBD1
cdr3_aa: CASSPGQGGNEQYF
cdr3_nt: TGTGCCAGCAGCCCGGGACAGGGGGGGAACGAGCAGTACTTC

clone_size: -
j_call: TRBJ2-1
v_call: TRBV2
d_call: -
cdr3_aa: CASRDLGADPPNSYNEQFF
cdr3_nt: TGTGCCAGCAGGGACCTAGGAGCGGACCCCCCTAACTCCTACAATGAGCAGTTCTTC

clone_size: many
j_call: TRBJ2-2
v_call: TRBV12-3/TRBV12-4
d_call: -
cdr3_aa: CASSFIGAGGELFF
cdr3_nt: TGTGCCAGCAGTTTCATTGGGGCTGGCGGGGAGCTGTTTTTT

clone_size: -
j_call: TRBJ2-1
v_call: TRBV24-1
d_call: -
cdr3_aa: CATRHGKGTNEQFF
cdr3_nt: TGTGCCACCAGGCACGGGAAGGGAACCAATGAGCAGTTCTTC

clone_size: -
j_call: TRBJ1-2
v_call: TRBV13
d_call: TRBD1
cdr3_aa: CASSFETGALANYGYTF
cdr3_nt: TGTGCCAGCAGCTTCGAGACAGGGGCGCTAGCTAACTATGGCTACACCTTC

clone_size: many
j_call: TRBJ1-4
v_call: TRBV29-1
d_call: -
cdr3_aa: CSVQEPTGLGKLFF
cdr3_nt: TGCAGCGTTCAGGAACCAACGGGATTGGGAAAACTGTTTTTT

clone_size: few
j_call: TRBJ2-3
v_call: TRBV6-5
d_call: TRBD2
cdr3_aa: CASSYSGLALDTQYF
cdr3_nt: TGTGCCAGCAGTTACTCCGGACTAGCTCTAGATACGCAGTATTTT